The 32 T cell receptor beta chains below were found in one sample sequenced in a study of sequential checkpoint blockade in melanoma. Regarding treatment: randomized to nivolumab then ipilimumab (arm A) or the reverse (arm B). Sequenced by immunoSEQ multiplex PCR; TCRdb stores in-frame clones only, minus some. Of about 40,000 clones listed, 86% are singletons. Sequenced material: CD8+ T cells sorted from blood (inferred from file names), taken from a patient given nivolumab and ipilimumab in sequence. Receptors were obtained from a human donor with melanoma.

V is TRBV6-6 and J is TRBJ1-4; 9 positions agree with TRBD1. This CDR3 contains 15 residues. Germline CDR1 and CDR2: MNHNY and SVGAGI (reference sequence). V shed 5 bases, J shed 2 bases, and the junction held 3 bases outside the gene matches. CDR3 loop: CASSRGQGTNEKLFF. Here the CDR3 DNA reads TGTGCCAGCAGTCGAGGACAGGGGACTAATGAAAAACTGTTTTTT.

This sequence joins TRBV9 and TRBJ1-5; D is unclear. Germline lookup yields CDR1 SGDLS and CDR2 YYNGEE. V was clipped by 0 bases and J by 5 bases, with 6 bases between them. The CDR3 is made up of 13 amino acids. The CDR3 sequence is CASSVAGDQPQHF. As DNA, the CDR3 is TGTGCCAGCAGCGTAGCGGGAGATCAGCCCCAGCATTTT. Variable domain in full (rest from reference TRBV9 and TRBJ1-5): DSGVTQTPKHLITATGQRVTLRCSPRSGDLSVYWYQQSLDQGLQFLIQYYNGEERAKGNILERFSAQQFPDLHSELNLSSLELGDSALYFCASSVAGDQPQHFGDGTRLSIL.

The chain carries TRBV29-1 and TRBJ1-1; D ambiguous. The length of the CDR3 is 13 residues. Germline-derived CDR1 and CDR2 are SQVTM and ANQGSEA. V was cut by 7 bases and J by 0 bases, with 12 bases left in between. This CDR3 reads CSAAGLMNTEAFF. CDR3 nucleotides: TGCAGCGCGGCGGGGTTGATGAACACTGAAGCTTTCTTT.

J is TRBJ1-1 and V is TRBV27; D is possibly TRBD1 (6 bases). The length of the CDR3 is 15 residues. Germline CDR1 and CDR2: MNHEY and SMNVEV (reference sequence). V was clipped by 0 bases and J by 5 bases, with 13 bases between them. CDR3 protein: CASSLSGDTRTEAFF. The CDR3 DNA follows: TGTGCCAGCAGTTTATCTGGGGACACGAGGACTGAAGCTTTCTTT.

The J gene is TRBJ2-3, the V gene TRBV27; D may be TRBD2 (6 bases). The CDR3 is 14 amino acids. Trimming took off 4 bases at V and 2 bases at J, with 10 bases between the two ends. The V gene's germline CDR1 is MNHEY and CDR2 SMNVEV (reference sequence). CDR3 coding DNA: TGTGCCAGCAGTTCGGGACTTGACACAGATACGCAGTATTTT. It is translated as CASSSGLDTDTQYF.

V and J are TRBV28 and TRBJ2-3, with 15 bases identical to TRBD2. Trimming cost V 7 bases and J 6 bases; bases outside gene matches: 8. The CDR3 is 16 residues long. Germline V gene lookup returns CDR1 MDHEN and CDR2 SYDVKM. Written as DNA, the CDR3 is TGTGCCAGCATTAGGGGACTAGCGGGAGGAATGGATACGCAGTATTTT. Protein product: CASIRGLAGGMDTQYF.

J is TRBJ2-3 and V is TRBV7-2, with 11 bases identical to TRBD2. The CDR3 extends over 17 amino acids. J lost 5 bases, V lost 4 bases, and 11 bases had no gene match. Germline loops: CDR1 SGHTA, CDR2 FQGNSA. CDR3: CASSWIGSSGRGDTQYF. As DNA, the CDR3 is TGTGCCAGCAGCTGGATAGGCAGTAGCGGGAGGGGAGATACGCAGTATTTT.

The chain employs TRBV18 and TRBJ2-5, with TRBD2 identical over 7 bases. Per germline, CDR1 KGHSH and CDR2 LQKENI. V shed 3 bases, J shed 3 bases, and the junction held 13 bases outside the gene matches. This CDR3 region has 17 residues. In nucleotides, the CDR3 is TGTGCCAGCTCACCTTGGGATCGGCTGGCGGGAGAAGAGACCCAGTACTTC. Protein sequence: CASSPWDRLAGEETQYF.

This sequence joins TRBV10-3 and TRBJ2-3, with a possible D match to TRBD2 (7 bases). Trimming cost V 4 bases and J 1 base, with 15 bases left between them. Germline CDR1 is ENHRY and CDR2 is SYGVKD. This CDR3 spans 16 amino acids. In DNA, the CDR3 is TGTGCCATCAGTGGAATGGGGGGGCGACGCACAGATACGCAGTATTTT. Translating it yields CAISGMGGRRTDTQYF.

The chain has TRBV6-1 and TRBJ2-7; D remains unclear. V was pared by 2 bases and J by 0 bases, with 8 bases between. Germline CDR1 and CDR2: MNHNS and SASEGT. This CDR3 is 14 amino acids long. The CDR3 coding sequence is TGTGCCAGCAGTGAACTCGGGTCCTCCTACGAGCAGTACGTC. Translated: CASSELGSSYEQYV.

Only one count was recorded for this clone. The V gene is TRBV13, the J gene TRBJ2-1; TRBD1 matches 8 bases. Germline lookup yields CDR1 PRHDT and CDR2 FYEKMQ (reference sequence). V lost 5 bases and J lost 9; bases outside the gene matches: 9. This CDR3 comprises 14 residues. CDR3 sequence (DNA): TGTGCCAGCAGCCCCCGAACAGGGGGAACTGAGCAGTTCTTC. Translation: CASSPRTGGTEQFF.

The chain uses TRBV7-6 and TRBJ2-5; TRBD2 might be the D (6 bases). This CDR3 has 16 residues. V lost 1 base, J lost 2 bases, and 14 bases lay in between. Germline CDR1 reads SGHVS; CDR2 reads FNYEAQ. The CDR3 region is CASSLEASAIQETQYF. The CDR3 DNA reads as TGTGCCAGCAGCTTAGAAGCTAGCGCGATACAAGAGACCCAGTACTTC.

The chain carries TRBV14 and TRBJ2-5, with 11 bases that match TRBD2. CDR3 length: 18 amino acids. The trim removed 4 bases at V and 5 bases at J, leaving 15 bases unmatched. Germline assignment: CDR1 SGHDN and CDR2 FVKESK. The CDR3 coding sequence is TGTGCCAGCAGCCCCCCTGGCGGTAGCGGGAGGGGGGGGGAGACCCAGTACTTC. Translated, it gives CASSPPGGSGRGGETQYF.

V usage is TRBV27 and J usage is TRBJ1-1; no reliable D call. Germline V gene sequence: CDR1 MNHEY, CDR2 SMNVEV (reference sequence). The V end lost 8 bases, the J end lost 10 bases, and 20 bases lay between the germline ends. This CDR3 has 13 residues. The CDR3 nucleotides read TGTGCCAGCTCTGTTTGGGGAGGAAGGGTAGCTTTCTTT. Translation gives CASSVWGGRVAFF.

V and J are TRBV30 and TRBJ1-1; D is unresolved. Germline CDR1 is GTSNPN and CDR2 is SVGIG (reference sequence). V was cut by 3 bases and J by 11 bases, with 13 bases left in between. The CDR3 sequence is 11 residues long. CDR3 protein: CAWRGGEDAFF. The CDR3 DNA reads TGTGCCTGGAGAGGTGGGGAGGATGCTTTCTTT.

The rearrangement uses TRBV7-9 and TRBJ2-3; 9 bases line up with TRBD1. Germline-derived CDR1 and CDR2 are SEHNR and FQNEAQ (reference sequence). The trim removed 0 bases at V and 6 bases at J, leaving 7 bases unmatched. The CDR3 covers 16 residues. The CDR3 bases are TGTGCCAGCAGCTTAGCGACAGGGGGTTTTGGGGATACGCAGTATTTT. This gives the protein CASSLATGGFGDTQYF.

This clone was found a few times. The chain couples TRBV19 to TRBJ2-3; TRBD2 aligns across 14 bases. After removal of 6 bases from V and 10 bases from J, the junction contained 12 bases not matched to a gene. The CDR3 length is 16 residues. Germline CDR1 and CDR2: LNHDA and SQIVND (reference sequence). CDR3 DNA: TGTGCCAGTAGCCTCGGACTAGCGGGAGGCCAGACGGCGCAGTATTTT. This gives the protein CASSLGLAGGQTAQYF.

This clone was seen more than once but under ten times. The chain combines TRBV19 with TRBJ2-7; TRBD2 is a possible D gene (6 bases). Germline-derived CDR1 and CDR2 are LNHDA and SQIVND (reference sequence). This CDR3 spans 14 amino acids. Trimming removed 1 base from V and 3 bases from J, with 10 bases in between. DNA for the CDR3: TGTGCCAGTAGTATAGCGGGAGATATCTACGAGCAGTACTTC. The encoded protein is CASSIAGDIYEQYF.

This chain joins TRBV4-1 and TRBJ1-5; D is unresolved. Germline V lookup: CDR1 MGHRA, CDR2 YSYEKL. Trimming took 3 bases from V and 7 from J, leaving 19 bases between them. The CDR3 consists of 16 residues. CDR3 nucleotide sequence: TGCGCCAGCAGCCACGGCATAAACACGGTCGGGCAGCCCCAGCATTTT. Amino acids: CASSHGINTVGQPQHF.

The chain carries TRBV30 and TRBJ2-7; the match to TRBD1 covers 7 bases. There are 16 residues in the CDR3. Unmatched junction bases numbered 15, after V lost 4 bases and J lost 3 bases. Germline lookup yields CDR1 GTSNPN and CDR2 SVGIG (reference sequence). CDR3 DNA sequence: TGTGCCTGGAATCACATCGGTAGGGGGCTTTACTACGAGCAGTACTTC. Protein: CAWNHIGRGLYYEQYF.

This sequence joins TRBV27 and TRBJ1-2; TRBD1 matches at 8 bases. The CDR3 has 16 amino acids. Germline-derived CDR1 and CDR2 are MNHEY and SMNVEV (reference sequence). V was clipped by 6 bases and J by 4 bases; unmatched bases: 13. CDR3 in amino acids: CASSPGGLPVLYGYTF. CDR3 bases: TGTGCCAGCAGCCCAGGGGGCCTCCCAGTTCTCTATGGCTACACCTTC.

The J gene is TRBJ2-2, the V gene TRBV9; TRBD2 aligns across 10 bases. The CDR3 spans 16 residues. The junction had 7 bases not matched to a gene; V was cut back by 4 bases and J by 4 bases. From germline, CDR1 is SGDLS and CDR2 YYNGEE. The DNA of the CDR3 is TGTGCCAGCAGCATTCGGACTAGCGGACCCACCGGGGAGCTGTTTTTT. Protein product: CASSIRTSGPTGELFF.

The chain couples TRBV19 to TRBJ2-3; 10 bases align to TRBD2. After removal of 3 bases from V and 4 bases from J, the junction contained 4 bases not matched to a gene. The CDR3 consists of 15 residues. Per the germline V gene, CDR1 is LNHDA and CDR2 is SQIVND (reference sequence). CDR3 sequence: CASSILAGVSDTQYF. The DNA of the CDR3 is TGTGCCAGTAGTATCCTAGCGGGAGTGTCAGATACGCAGTATTTT.

This rearrangement joins TRBV15 to TRBJ2-2, with D unresolved. The CDR3 sequence is 14 residues long. V lost 6 bases and J lost 2, with 10 bases in between. Germline CDR1 LNHNV, CDR2 YYDKDF (reference sequence). CDR3 sequence reads: CATSFSVNTGELFF. As DNA, the CDR3 is TGTGCCACCAGTTTCAGTGTCAACACCGGGGAGCTGTTTTTT.

V is TRBV13 and J is TRBJ2-3; D not certain. V was cut by 8 bases and J by 4 bases, with 10 bases left in between. There are 12 residues in the CDR3. Germline lookup yields CDR1 PRHDT and CDR2 FYEKMQ (reference sequence). CDR3 DNA sequence: TGTGCCAGCTCCGTCGTTGCAGATACGCAGTATTTT. As protein: CASSVVADTQYF.

The chain uses TRBV5-4 and TRBJ2-7; 8 positions agree with TRBD1. The CDR3 runs 14 residues. With V trimmed by 4 bases and J by 7 bases, 10 bases remained unmatched. The germline V gene encodes CDR1 SGHNT and CDR2 YYREEE (reference sequence). The CDR3 here is CASSPSGTGQEQYV. Here the CDR3 DNA reads TGTGCCAGCAGCCCTTCCGGGACAGGCCAGGAGCAGTACGTC.

The chain joins TRBV30 to TRBJ2-3; no definite D call. Germline CDR1 GTSNPN, CDR2 SVGIG (reference sequence). The CDR3 is made up of 13 amino acids. The V end lost 5 bases, the J end lost 1 base, and 10 bases lay between the germline ends. CDR3 nucleotide sequence: TGTGCCTGGGACTCGGCCCGCACAGATACGCAGTATTTT. Residues: CAWDSARTDTQYF.

In its sample, this clone was seen once. The chain uses TRBV19 and TRBJ1-1, with D tentatively TRBD1 (5 bases). Trimming stripped 3 bases from V and 5 bases from J, with 10 bases between. The CDR3 totals 13 residues. CDR1 and CDR2 (germline): LNHDA, SQIVND (reference sequence). The CDR3 loop is CASSISQGTEAFF. Here the CDR3 DNA reads TGTGCCAGTAGTATCTCTCAGGGAACTGAAGCTTTCTTT.

The V gene is TRBV25-1, the J gene TRBJ2-5, with unresolved D. Germline values: CDR1 MGHDK, CDR2 SYGVNS. V lost 3 bases to trimming and J lost 5 bases, with 19 bases between them. This CDR3 is built from 16 residues. The CDR3 here is CASSDPRVSSYETQYF. Here the CDR3 DNA reads TGTGCCAGCAGTGACCCCCGGGTATCTTCGTATGAGACCCAGTACTTC.

This rearrangement joins TRBV4-1 to TRBJ2-1; D is undetermined. Per germline, CDR1 MGHRA and CDR2 YSYEKL. The CDR3 has 14 residues. Trimming left V 0 bases short and J 6 bases short, with 9 bases between. The DNA for the CDR3 is TGCGCCAGCAGCCAAGATTTCGGGTTCAATGAGCAGTTCTTC. Translation: CASSQDFGFNEQFF.

This chain joins TRBV6-4 and TRBJ1-5; 8 positions agree with TRBD1. This CDR3 spans 18 amino acids. Losses at the gene ends were 3 bases for V and 1 base for J; bases not matched to a gene: 11. Per germline, CDR1 MRHNA and CDR2 SNTAGT. Here the CDR3 reads CASSESRQGAQSNQPQHF. Here the CDR3 DNA reads TGTGCCAGCAGTGAATCGAGGCAGGGGGCTCAAAGCAATCAGCCCCAGCATTTT.

The chain recombines TRBV5-6 with TRBJ2-1; possible D gene TRBD2, 6 bases. V lost 1 base and J lost 6, with 14 bases in between. The CDR3 has 15 residues. The V gene's germline CDR1 is SGHDT and CDR2 YYEEEE. The CDR3 DNA reads as TGTGCCAGCAGCTTGTGGGACTCGGGGACCAATGAGCAGTTCTTC. This encodes CASSLWDSGTNEQFF. The full variable domain, rest sourced from reference TRBV5-6 and TRBJ2-1, is DAGVTQSPTHLIKTRGQQVTLRCSPKSGHDTVSWYQQALGQGPQFIFQYYEEEERQRGNFPDRFSGHQFPNYSSELNVNALLLGDSALYLCASSLWDSGTNEQFFGPGTRLTVL.